These T cell receptor beta chains were read from a single sample in a study of response to subunit inactivated influenza vaccine. TCRdb re-called the RT-PCR reads with MiXCR, one entry per CDR3 protein. The repertoire holds roughly 700,000 distinct CDR3 sequences, with approximately 14% as singletons. The source material was PBMCs from blood, sampled 11 to 12 days after vaccination. The receptors shown here come from a man over 45 who received an inactivated influenza vaccine. The CDR3 runs from the conserved cysteine through the conserved F or W. The order of the fields is CDR3 length, V gene, J gene, CDR3 protein.

CDR3 length: 14; V gene: TRBV24-1; J gene: TRBJ2-1; CDR3 protein: CATSDGGTYNEQFF
CDR3 length: 13; V gene: TRBV18; J gene: TRBJ2-7; CDR3 protein: CASSPTGAHEQYF
CDR3 length: 16; V gene: TRBV7-3; J gene: TRBJ2-1; CDR3 protein: CASSPGTGEMYNEQFF
CDR3 length: 15; V gene: TRBV7-8; J gene: TRBJ1-1; CDR3 protein: CASSGRTGFGTEAFF
CDR3 length: 14; V gene: TRBV24-1; J gene: TRBJ1-1; CDR3 protein: CATSDRQGRNEAFF
CDR3 length: 15; V gene: TRBV7-2; J gene: TRBJ2-7; CDR3 protein: CASSLVGKPTGEQYF
CDR3 length: 16; V gene: TRBV6-2/TRBV6-3; J gene: TRBJ2-3; CDR3 protein: CASSRPGTGLTDTQYF
CDR3 length: 16; V gene: TRBV5-1; J gene: TRBJ2-1; CDR3 protein: CASSLRLGTPPNEQFF
CDR3 length: 14; V gene: TRBV10-1; J gene: TRBJ2-1; CDR3 protein: CASSTGTRVFEQFF
CDR3 length: 13; V gene: TRBV29-1; J gene: TRBJ2-5; CDR3 protein: CSATGTLGETQYF
CDR3 length: 15; V gene: TRBV5-1; J gene: TRBJ2-2; CDR3 protein: CASSLRQGITGELFF
CDR3 length: 14; V gene: TRBV20-1; J gene: TRBJ1-6; CDR3 protein: CSAREKFNNSPLHF
CDR3 length: 16; V gene: TRBV7-2; J gene: TRBJ2-4; CDR3 protein: CASSSGGSRGFNIQYF
CDR3 length: 19; V gene: TRBV19; J gene: TRBJ1-2; CDR3 protein: CASSTTAGAGSQRGYGYTF
CDR3 length: 13; V gene: TRBV9; J gene: TRBJ1-1; CDR3 protein: CASSWEGSTEAFF
CDR3 length: 14; V gene: TRBV6-2/TRBV6-3; J gene: TRBJ1-4; CDR3 protein: CASRMTALAEKLFF
CDR3 length: 15; V gene: TRBV20-1; J gene: TRBJ2-7; CDR3 protein: CSAKNPQGPSYEQYF
CDR3 length: 13; V gene: TRBV12-3/TRBV12-4; J gene: TRBJ2-3; CDR3 protein: CASSFGAADTQYF
CDR3 length: 18; V gene: TRBV3-1; J gene: TRBJ2-3; CDR3 protein: CASSQVFVGGLGTDTQYF
CDR3 length: 16; V gene: TRBV12-3/TRBV12-4; J gene: TRBJ2-3; CDR3 protein: CASTLTEQAFTDTQYF
CDR3 length: 13; V gene: TRBV12-3/TRBV12-4; J gene: TRBJ1-3; CDR3 protein: CASSTWTVNTIYF
CDR3 length: 20; V gene: TRBV6-2/TRBV6-3; J gene: TRBJ2-2; CDR3 protein: CASSYSISSGGAGITGELFF
CDR3 length: 15; V gene: TRBV20-1; J gene: TRBJ1-5; CDR3 protein: CSACRTGRGNQPQHF
CDR3 length: 14; V gene: TRBV3-1; J gene: TRBJ1-5; CDR3 protein: CASSQRGSNQPQHF
CDR3 length: 16; V gene: TRBV5-1; J gene: TRBJ1-1; CDR3 protein: CASSLARGSGRTEAFF
CDR3 length: 16; V gene: TRBV6-2/TRBV6-3; J gene: TRBJ2-7; CDR3 protein: CASSYPSGRASYEQYF
CDR3 length: 15; V gene: TRBV11-1; J gene: TRBJ2-3; CDR3 protein: CASSQRAGGIDTQYF
CDR3 length: 13; V gene: TRBV12-3/TRBV12-4; J gene: TRBJ1-2; CDR3 protein: CASRAAKVGGYTF
CDR3 length: 14; V gene: TRBV6-1; J gene: TRBJ2-5; CDR3 protein: CASSQQGAGGTQYF
CDR3 length: 14; V gene: TRBV5-1; J gene: TRBJ2-7; CDR3 protein: CASSIWDRNYEQYF
CDR3 length: 16; V gene: TRBV15; J gene: TRBJ2-3; CDR3 protein: CATSSQRGSGADTQYF
CDR3 length: 16; V gene: TRBV6-2/TRBV6-3; J gene: TRBJ2-1; CDR3 protein: CASSSLLAGAYNEQFF
CDR3 length: 16; V gene: TRBV11-2; J gene: TRBJ2-2; CDR3 protein: CASSLFGQPNTGELFF
CDR3 length: 14; V gene: TRBV20-1; J gene: TRBJ2-1; CDR3 protein: CSASAGTAYNEQFF
CDR3 length: 17; V gene: TRBV15; J gene: TRBJ2-7; CDR3 protein: CATSDPDPGQVPYEQYF
CDR3 length: 13; V gene: TRBV7-7; J gene: TRBJ2-5; CDR3 protein: CASSQEREETQYF
CDR3 length: 14; V gene: TRBV20-1; J gene: TRBJ2-5; CDR3 protein: CSASHHQRQETQYF
CDR3 length: 14; V gene: TRBV3-1; J gene: TRBJ1-1; CDR3 protein: CASSQYRDRGEAFF
CDR3 length: 16; V gene: TRBV20-1; J gene: TRBJ2-7; CDR3 protein: CSARGFGPGESYEQYF
CDR3 length: 12; V gene: TRBV29-1; J gene: TRBJ2-3; CDR3 protein: CSATESTDTQYF
CDR3 length: 18; V gene: TRBV15; J gene: TRBJ2-5; CDR3 protein: CATSREKLRGRNQETQYF
CDR3 length: 15; V gene: TRBV3-1; J gene: TRBJ1-6; CDR3 protein: CASSQSTAGHSPLHF
CDR3 length: 14; V gene: TRBV7-8; J gene: TRBJ2-5; CDR3 protein: CASHKRRERGTQYF
CDR3 length: 17; V gene: TRBV7-2; J gene: TRBJ2-1; CDR3 protein: CASSLKFRQFVPNEQFF